These 18 T cell receptor beta chains share one sample of origin, sequenced in a study of CD4 and CD8 cells across lung adenocarcinoma regions. TCRdb used MiXCR to reprocess the PCR reads, holding one entry per CDR3 protein. The sample has about 8,700 distinct CDR3 sequences, roughly 50% seen once. Sequenced input: CD8+ T cells from the margin of a lung tumor. Receptor source: a female donor with lung adenocarcinoma. The CD4 and CD8 labels of this study may be unreliable.

Details on this clonotype: Relative to the germline gene, one junction end is altered; a read error may explain this. This chain links TRBV12-5 with TRBJ2-5; tentative D call: TRBD1 (5 bases). Germline V gene sequence: CDR1 LGHNT, CDR2 FRNRAP. The CDR3 loop spans 14 amino acids. The DNA of the CDR3 is TGTGCGGGGCTTGGGAACCCCGGCAAAGACACCCAGTACTTC. Protein sequence: CAGLGNPGKDTQYF.

Concerning this clonotype: The junction does not match germline at one end; this may be a read error. The rearrangement links TRBV6-1 to TRBJ2-1; 8 bases fit TRBD2. Germline loops: CDR1 MNHNS, CDR2 SASEGT. The CDR3 covers 12 residues. Here the CDR3 reads CASSQSGGRASF. CDR3 in DNA: TGTGCCAGCAGCCAAAGCGGGGGCAGGGCGTCCTTC.

This chain uses TRBV10-3 with TRBJ2-4, with 7 positions matching TRBD1. CDR1 and CDR2 (germline): ENHRY, SYGVKD. This CDR3 has 16 residues. CDR3 in DNA: TGTGTCTGTGCGGGCCTCCGGGACAGTGACAAAAACACCCAGTACTTC. Its protein product is CVCAGLRDSDKNTQYF.

This clonotype was seen many times. The chain couples TRBV6-1 to TRBJ1-2; possible D gene TRBD1, 6 bases. V was clipped by 5 bases and J by 1 base, with 11 bases between them. CDR1 and CDR2 from the germline V gene are MNHNS and SASEGT. This CDR3 contains 14 residues. The CDR3 protein is CASSQDRNNYGYTF. The CDR3 DNA follows: TGTGCCAGCAGTCAGGACAGAAATAACTATGGCTACACCTTC.

The gene calls are TRBV6-2 or TRBV6-3 and TRBJ1-2; perhaps TRBD1 as D (5 bases). There are 18 residues in the CDR3. Trimming left V 0 bases short and J 0 bases short, with 17 bases between. CDR1 MNHEY and CDR2 SVGEGT come from the germline V gene. CDR3 bases: TGTGCCAGCAGTTACTCTTGGGGCAGCGATTTGGCTAACTATGGCTACACCTTC. The encoded protein is CASSYSWGSDLANYGYTF.

Regarding this clonotype: A read error may account for a junction end that differs from germline. This sequence joins TRBV6-5 and TRBJ2-1, with D perhaps TRBD1 or TRBD2 (5 bases each). Germline CDR1 and CDR2: MNHEY and SVGAGI. This CDR3 contains 16 residues. CDR3 loop: CASSYLAPGRYNEQLF. In nucleotides, the CDR3 is TGTGCCAGCAGTTACTTAGCTCCGGGGCGTTACAATGAGCAGCTCTTC.

The rearrangement uses TRBV7-2 and TRBJ2-3, with 10 bases identical to TRBD2. Germline loops: CDR1 SGHTA, CDR2 FQGNSA. The V gene end was trimmed by 3 bases and the J gene end by 12 bases; junction bases not matched to a gene: 15. There are 16 residues in the CDR3. The CDR3 nucleotides are TGTGCCAGCAGCTTCATGGGGGGACTAGCGAAAAACATTCAGTATTTT. It translates to CASSFMGGLAKNIQYF.

This clonotype was counted a single time. One end of the junction varies from germline; a read error may be responsible. This rearrangement joins TRBV6-1 to TRBJ2-3; 10 bases fit TRBD1. From germline, CDR1 is MNHNS and CDR2 SASEGT. The CDR3 totals 15 residues. Here the CDR3 reads CASSESTGGKETQYF. In DNA form, the CDR3 reads TGTGCCAGCAGTGAATCGACAGGGGGCAAAGAGACGCAGTATTTC.

This clonotype was recorded once. The chain uses TRBV6-1 and TRBJ2-1; D possibly corresponds to TRBD1 (5 bases). Germline V gives CDR1 MNHNS, CDR2 SASEGT. This CDR3 comprises 13 residues. Deletions cut 8 bases from V and 5 bases from J, with 13 bases between. CDR3 nucleotide sequence: TGTGCCAGCGGATCAGGGCCACACAATGAGCAGTTCTTC. Translating it yields CASGSGPHNEQFF.

This clonotype is large in the sample. The gene calls are TRBV6-1 and TRBJ2-1; D perhaps matches TRBD1 (6 bases). The J call may not be correct, given that the DNA end is closer to TRBJ2-7. Germline V gene sequence: CDR1 MNHNS, CDR2 SASEGT. This CDR3 comprises 13 residues. The CDR3 sequence: CASSDYRVHEQYF. The CDR3 region has the DNA TGTGCCAGCAGTGACTACAGGGTCCACGAGCAGTACTTC.

This clonotype was counted at least ten times. Here the CDR3 DNA reads TGTGCCAGCAGTGAGGGGGGTGGGAGGAATGAGCAGTTCTTC. Translation: CASSEGGGRNEQFF. The V and J genes are TRBV6-1 and TRBJ2-1; a possible D gene is TRBD2 (6 bases). The CDR3 spans 14 residues. Trimming took 3 bases from V and 7 from J, leaving 13 bases between them. From germline, CDR1 is MNHNS and CDR2 SASEGT.

This clonotype appeared a single time. The chain couples TRBV6-2 or TRBV6-3 to TRBJ2-4; D gene uncertain. The J call is uncertain, as TRBJ2-7 better fits the DNA end. CDR3 length: 11 amino acids. Germline assignment: CDR1 MNHEY and CDR2 SVGEGT. In DNA form, the CDR3 reads TGTGCCAGCAGCGAATTCTACGAGCAGTACTTC. This codes for CASSEFYEQYF.

This clonotype has only a few counts. The chain recombines TRBV30 with TRBJ2-5; D is unclear. TRBJ2-7 explains the end of the DNA better; the J call may be wrong. The CDR3 consists of 13 residues. The V gene's germline CDR1 is GTSNPN and CDR2 SVGIG (reference sequence). As DNA, the CDR3 is TGTGCCTGGAAGGACGGCTCTTCCTACGAGCAGTACTTC. As protein: CAWKDGSSYEQYF.

This clonotype is categorized as large. The J gene is TRBJ2-3, the V gene TRBV6-1; 8 nucleotides align to TRBD2. The length of the CDR3 is 13 residues. From germline, CDR1 is MNHNS and CDR2 SASEGT. V lost 6 bases and J lost 1; bases outside the gene matches: 0. The CDR3 reads CASRTSGTDTQYF. The CDR3 DNA reads TGTGCCAGCAGGACTAGCGGCACAGATACGCAGTATTTT.

This clonotype was seen repeatedly, ten times or more. The genes are TRBV7-9 and TRBJ2-3; tentatively, D is TRBD1 or TRBD2 (5 bases each). The CDR3 is made up of 15 amino acids. Germline CDR1 SEHNR, CDR2 FQNEAQ (reference sequence). The V end was cut by 3 bases, the J end by 6 bases, with 16 bases between. The CDR3 protein is CASSLHGTDPDTQYF. Written as DNA, the CDR3 is TGTGCCAGCAGCTTGCATGGGACGGACCCTGATACGCAGTATTTT.

This clonotype was picked up a small number of times. The CDR3 loop is CASSPGGEKLFF. CDR3 nucleotides: TGTGCCAGCAGTCCAGGGGGCGAAAAACTGTTTTTT. The V and J genes are TRBV27 and TRBJ1-4; 8 bases fit TRBD1. This CDR3 has 12 amino acids. Germline CDR1 is MNHEY and CDR2 is SMNVEV (reference sequence). The V segment lost 5 bases and the J segment 8 bases; nucleotides outside the gene matches: 1.

The chain couples TRBV4-2 to TRBJ2-1; 10 bases are shared with TRBD2. With the DNA end fitting TRBJ2-5 better, the J assignment may be wrong. Germline CDR1 and CDR2: LGHNA and YNFKEQ. This CDR3 is built from 17 residues. The DNA of the CDR3 is TGTGCCAGCAGCCGTAGACCAAGCGGGGGGGCGGGAGAGACCCAGTACTTC. As protein: CASSRRPSGGAGETQYF.

This clonotype rates as medium-sized. The CDR3 spells CASGGKTQYF. DNA of the CDR3: TGCGCCAGCGGAGGGAAGACCCAGTACTTC. The rearrangement joins TRBV10-1 to TRBJ2-5, with D perhaps matching TRBD2 (6 bases). V shed 8 bases and J shed 6 bases, with 7 bases lying between them. The CDR3 covers 10 residues. Per germline, CDR1 WNHNN and CDR2 SYGVQD (reference sequence).